A selection of T cell receptor beta chains follows, all from one sample in a study of blood T cell repertoires in COVID-19. Data came from immunoSEQ multiplex PCR; TCRdb stores just in-frame clones and leaves some out. The profile shows approximately 200,000 clones, approximately 87% of them singletons. The sequenced material came from peripheral blood. The receptor source for this set is a woman in her forties or fifties with acute or convalescent COVID-19. The CDR3 runs from the conserved cysteine through the conserved F or W. Fields, in order: D gene, V gene, J gene, clone size, CDR3 protein, CDR3 DNA. A D gene is named only where the DNA matches it firmly. Size is stated for part of the rows, as once, few or many counts, or as a class when the clone is expanded.

>TRBD1|TRBV4-1|TRBJ2-1|NA
CASSLDRGRNEQFF
TGCGCCAGCAGCCTTGACAGGGGGCGAAATGAGCAGTTCTTC
>TRBD1|TRBV29-1|TRBJ1-1|NA
CSVVEGARSEAFF
TGCAGCGTTGTTGAGGGGGCGCGATCTGAAGCTTTCTTT
>NA|TRBV13|TRBJ2-7|NA
CASTRTVGDYEQYF
TGTGCCAGCACTCGGACAGTGGGGGACTACGAGCAGTACTTC
>NA|TRBV11-2|TRBJ2-5|NA
CASSLDGQEGETQYF
TGTGCCAGCAGCTTAGACGGACAGGAGGGAGAGACCCAGTACTTC
>TRBD1|TRBV10-2|TRBJ1-4|once
CASSVGAGTGGEKLFF
TGCGCCAGCAGTGTGGGGGCCGGGACAGGGGGTGAAAAACTGTTTTTT
>TRBD1|TRBV10-3|TRBJ2-4|NA
CATWAGGTSKNIQYF
TGTGCCACCTGGGCAGGGGGTACGTCCAAAAACATTCAGTACTTC
>TRBD1|TRBV10-3|TRBJ1-2|NA
CATGQGDGYTF
TGTGCCACCGGACAGGGTGATGGCTACACCTTC
>TRBD1|TRBV5-5|TRBJ2-1|few
CASSLDRGLGNEQFF
TGTGCCAGCAGCCTGGACAGGGGGCTCGGCAATGAGCAGTTCTTC
>NA|TRBV6-2/TRBV6-3|TRBJ2-5|few
CASSFQQETQYF
TGTGCCAGCAGTTTCCAGCAAGAGACCCAGTACTTC
>NA|TRBV19|TRBJ2-1|NA
CASSIVGADYNEQFF
TGTGCCAGTAGTATAGTAGGGGCCGATTACAATGAGCAGTTCTTC
>TRBD1|TRBV6-5|TRBJ1-1|few
CASRHRGANTEAFF
TGTGCCAGCAGACACAGGGGAGCGAACACTGAAGCTTTCTTT
>NA|TRBV7-9|TRBJ2-1|NA
CASSFHSGVEQFF
TGTGCCAGCAGCTTCCATTCAGGGGTTGAGCAGTTCTTC
>NA|TRBV9|TRBJ1-6|NA
CASSSGLTNSPLHF
TGTGCCAGCAGCTCCGGACTGACAAATTCACCCCTCCACTTT
>TRBD1|TRBV19|TRBJ2-7|NA
CASSIGQGGEQYF
TGTGCCAGTAGTATCGGACAGGGTGGCGAGCAGTACTTC
>TRBD2|TRBV7-2|TRBJ2-1|NA
CASSSAGTRGVNEQFF
TGTGCCAGCAGCTCCGCGGGGACTAGGGGCGTCAATGAGCAGTTCTTC
>TRBD1|TRBV7-9|TRBJ1-2|few
CASSPSEGARYGYTF
TGTGCCAGCAGCCCCTCGGAGGGGGCGCGATATGGCTACACCTTC
>NA|TRBV25-1|TRBJ1-1|many
CASSEAPVNTEAFF
TGTGCCAGCAGTGAAGCCCCGGTTAACACTGAAGCTTTCTTT
>NA|TRBV6-6|TRBJ2-1|NA
CASRGGGNEQFF
TGTGCCAGCAGGGGAGGGGGCAATGAGCAGTTCTTC
>NA|TRBV30|TRBJ2-2|NA
CAWSIDLGYTGELFF
TGTGCCTGGAGTATAGACCTCGGGTACACCGGGGAGCTGTTTTTT
>TRBD1|TRBV19|TRBJ1-2|NA
CASSRNRGRLVYGYTF
TGTGCCAGTAGTAGGAACAGGGGGCGCTTAGTCTATGGCTACACCTTC
>NA|TRBV4-3|TRBJ2-1|NA
CASSQFPLLSYNEQFF
TGCGCCAGCAGCCAATTCCCACTACTATCCTACAATGAGCAGTTCTTC
>TRBD1|TRBV19|TRBJ2-1|NA
CASSMSGGSYNEQFF
TGTGCCAGTAGTATGTCAGGGGGCTCCTACAATGAGCAGTTCTTC
>NA|TRBV6-5|TRBJ1-2|NA
CASSYLGRDSYGYTF
TGTGCCAGCAGTTATTTAGGCCGGGACTCCTATGGCTACACCTTC
>NA|TRBV6-1|TRBJ1-1|NA
CASSEINTNTEAFF
TGTGCCAGCAGTGAAATTAACACGAACACTGAAGCTTTCTTT
>TRBD2|TRBV10-1|TRBJ2-7|once
CASSEYGLAGAFYEQYF
TGCGCCAGCAGTGAGTATGGGCTAGCGGGAGCGTTCTACGAGCAGTACTTC
>TRBD2|TRBV10-3|TRBJ2-1|NA
CAITSTGTSAYNEQFF
TGTGCCATCACGTCGACCGGGACTAGCGCTTACAATGAGCAGTTCTTC
>TRBD1|TRBV6-5|TRBJ2-7|NA
CASRDRVYEQYF
TGTGCCAGCAGGGACAGGGTCTACGAGCAGTACTTC
>TRBD1|TRBV6-6|TRBJ1-4|NA
CASRDRGHEKLFF
TGTGCCAGTCGGGACAGGGGGCATGAAAAACTGTTTTTT